One sample yielded the 31 T cell receptor beta chains listed below, sequenced in a study of Graves' ophthalmopathy and Graves' hyperthyroidism. From RNA, the CDR3 regions of TCR beta chains were amplified and sequenced. The first round was an RT-PCR with HTBI primers, and the second round was a multiplex PCR. TCRdb processed the multiplex PCR reads anew with MiXCR; each CDR3 protein has one entry. The repertoire consists of approximately 700,000 distinct CDR3 sequences, with 35% to 50% occurring once and the leading ten covering 44%. The source material was peripheral blood. Every receptor here comes from an adult man with Graves' ophthalmopathy.

CDR3 amino acids: CASSARGQGLTEAFF. The CDR3 nucleotides are TGTGCCAGCAGTGCTAGGGGACAGGGGTTGACTGAAGCTTTCTTT. The genes are TRBV25-1 and TRBJ1-1; 10 bases line up with TRBD1. Germline CDR1 reads MGHDK; CDR2 reads SYGVNS. The CDR3 contains 15 residues. V gave up 4 bases and J gave up 5 bases; unmatched junction bases: 7.

The chain uses TRBV6-5 and TRBJ1-1; maybe TRBD1 (5 bases). Germline V lookup: CDR1 MNHEY, CDR2 SVGAGI. V lost 8 bases and J 10 bases, leaving 17 bases between the germline ends. The CDR3 spans 12 residues. Here the CDR3 DNA reads TGTGCCAGCCGCGAGGGACCCCTTGCAGCTTTCTTT. Translated, it gives CASREGPLAAFF.

This chain links TRBV10-3 with TRBJ2-7, with 8 nucleotides matching TRBD1. There are 10 residues in the CDR3. The germline V gene has CDR1 ENHRY and CDR2 SYGVKD. The V and J ends lost 10 bases and 12 bases, in that order; junction bases with no gene match: 8. CDR3 in DNA: TGTGCCAGCAAACGACAGGGGATGTACTTC. This encodes CASKRQGMYF.

This rearrangement joins TRBV10-3 to TRBJ2-6, with 11 bases matching TRBD2. This CDR3 is 14 amino acids long. The germline V gene encodes CDR1 ENHRY and CDR2 SYGVKD. Trimming at V came to 6 bases and at J to 11 bases, leaving 6 bases not matched to a gene. CDR3 sequence: CAIRPTSGADVLTF. The DNA of the CDR3 is TGTGCCATCAGGCCGACTAGCGGGGCGGACGTCCTGACTTTC.

This rearrangement joins TRBV24-1 to TRBJ2-5, with 7 bases identical to TRBD2. Looked up from germline, CDR1 is KGHDR and CDR2 is SFDVKD. The CDR3 consists of 15 residues. V lost 2 bases, J lost 3 bases, and 5 bases stayed unmatched. The CDR3 sequence: CATSDSGLQKETQYF. In DNA, the CDR3 is TGTGCCACCAGTGATTCGGGACTACAAAAAGAGACCCAGTACTTC.

This clonotype appeared a few times. The J gene is TRBJ1-1, the V gene TRBV20-1; D possibly corresponds to TRBD1 (6 bases). This CDR3 has 13 amino acids. V dropped 0 bases and J dropped 7 bases, with 12 bases sitting between them. CDR1 and CDR2 (germline): DFQATT, SNEGSKA (reference sequence). This CDR3 is CSAREDGGGEAFF. The CDR3 region has the DNA TGCAGTGCTAGAGAGGACGGGGGCGGTGAAGCTTTCTTT.

The V call is TRBV28, the J call TRBJ2-7; unclear D gene. This CDR3 is built from 16 residues. The germline gives CDR1 MDHEN, CDR2 SYDVKM. V was clipped by 3 bases and J by 0 bases, with 15 bases between them. Written as DNA, the CDR3 is TGTGCCAGCAGTTTCGGGCAAGTCAGGCCCTCCTACGAGCAGTACTTC. It specifies CASSFGQVRPSYEQYF.

There are many counts of this clonotype. V and J are TRBV19 and TRBJ1-2; D unclear. The V gene's germline CDR1 is LNHDA and CDR2 SQIVND (reference sequence). The CDR3 contains 14 residues. The V gene lost 3 bases and the J gene lost 0 bases, with 8 bases spanning the gap. The CDR3 here is CASSMQSANYGYTF. Written as DNA, the CDR3 is TGTGCCAGTAGTATGCAATCAGCTAACTATGGCTACACCTTC.

To note about this clonotype: This may be a read error: a much more frequent sequence differs by one nucleotide. The CDR3 does not end in the conserved phenylalanine or tryptophan, so this is likely a read error. The chain links TRBV5-1 to TRBJ2-7; D unclear. V shed 2 bases and J shed 6 bases, with 9 bases lying between them. The CDR3 runs 12 residues. In germline, CDR1 is SGHRS, CDR2 YFSETQ. The CDR3 nucleotides are TGCGCCAGCAGCTTCAACGCCGCCGAGCAGTACCTC. This gives the protein CASSFNAAEQYL.

This clonotype was counted ten times or more. V usage is TRBV7-8 and J usage is TRBJ2-7; the D gene could be TRBD1 or TRBD2 (5 bases each). V dropped 5 bases and J dropped 3 bases, with 14 bases sitting between them. Germline-derived CDR1 and CDR2 are SGHVS and FQNEAQ. This CDR3 region has 14 residues. The CDR3: CASSARGNVYEQYF. For the CDR3, the DNA is TGTGCCAGCAGCGCCCGGGGCAATGTCTACGAGCAGTACTTC.

The chain has TRBV7-2 and TRBJ2-1, with 8 bases identical to TRBD1. The DNA end favors TRBJ2-5, so the J call may be wrong. The CDR3 is made up of 16 amino acids. Germline CDR1 and CDR2: SGHTA and FQGNSA. CDR3 loop: CASSFSRTGNTGTQYF. CDR3 DNA: TGTGCCAGCAGCTTTAGCCGGACAGGGAACACCGGGACCCAGTACTTC.

This clonotype came up a few times. The gene calls are TRBV11-2 and TRBJ1-1; possible D gene TRBD1, 6 bases. CDR1 and CDR2 from the germline V gene are SGHAT and FQNNGV. The CDR3 sequence is 16 residues long. With 2 bases removed from V and 2 bases from J, the gap between germline ends came to 15 bases. CDR3 nucleotide sequence: TGTGCCAGCAGCTTATTCCCCTGGGGGGGCAACACTGAAGCTTTCTTT. Amino acid sequence: CASSLFPWGGNTEAFF.

This chain uses TRBV11-2 with TRBJ2-7; the match to TRBD2 covers 7 bases. The CDR3 covers 14 residues. Trimming took 5 bases from V and 0 from J; bases not matched to a gene: 4. The germline V gene has CDR1 SGHAT and CDR2 FQNNGV. This CDR3 is CASSLLALSYEQYF. CDR3 sequence (DNA): TGTGCCAGCAGCCTACTAGCGCTCTCCTACGAGCAGTACTTC.

In this sample, this clonotype turned up many times. The chain is built from TRBV7-9 and TRBJ1-2; 8 nucleotides line up with TRBD1. Germline loops: CDR1 SEHNR, CDR2 FQNEAQ (reference sequence). This CDR3 is 14 amino acids long. Trimming took 0 bases from V and 11 from J; bases not matched to a gene: 8. The CDR3 coding sequence is TGTGCCAGCAGCTTAGCGGATGGTGGACAGGGTTACACCTTC. Residues: CASSLADGGQGYTF.

Comment on this clonotype: One junction end does not reproduce the germline sequence, and a read error may be involved. The V and J genes are TRBV19 and TRBJ2-2; 7 positions match TRBD1. Germline lookup yields CDR1 LNHDA and CDR2 SQIVND (reference sequence). CDR3 length: 17 residues. Here the CDR3 DNA reads TGCGCCAGCAGCCAACGGACAGGATCTACGCCCACCGGGGAGCTGTTTTTT. Its translation is CASSQRTGSTPTGELFF. The full variable domain, completed using reference TRBV19 and TRBJ2-2, is DGGITQSPKYLFRKEGQNVTLSCEQNLNHDAMYWYRQDPGQGLRLIYYSQIVNDFQKGDIAEGYSVSREKKESFPLTVTSAQKNPTAFYLCASSQRTGSTPTGELFFGEGSRLTVL.

Turning to this clonotype: Just one base apart from a much larger clone, this may be a read error. The CDR3 is CASSPGLAGEGETLYF. Written as DNA, the CDR3 is TGTGCCAGCAGCCCAGGACTAGCGGGAGAGGGAGAGACCCTGTACTTC. The chain is built from TRBV7-2 and TRBJ2-5; 13 bases fit TRBD2. Germline V lookup: CDR1 SGHTA, CDR2 FQGNSA. The CDR3 loop spans 16 amino acids.

This rearrangement joins TRBV4-2 to TRBJ1-2; 9 bases are shared with TRBD1. V lost 0 bases to trimming and J lost 6 bases; unmatched junction nucleotides: 11. CDR3 length: 17 amino acids. Germline CDR1 LGHNA, CDR2 YNFKEQ. The CDR3 sequence is CASSQDQSRTGENGYTF. The CDR3 DNA follows: TGTGCCAGCAGCCAAGATCAATCCAGGACAGGGGAAAATGGCTACACCTTC.

The chain joins TRBV9 to TRBJ2-2; no firm D call. Germline V gene sequence: CDR1 SGDLS, CDR2 YYNGEE. Between the trimmed V and J ends, which lost 3 bases and 5 bases, there was a span of 11 bases. This CDR3 has 14 amino acids. The DNA of the CDR3 is TGTGCCAGCAGCGGAAACTCCGGGACCGGGGAGCTGTTTTTT. Amino acid sequence: CASSGNSGTGELFF.

The chain couples TRBV9 to TRBJ2-2, with D maybe TRBD2 (5 bases). In germline, CDR1 is SGDLS, CDR2 YYNGEE. This CDR3 contains 13 residues. V was clipped by 3 bases and J by 5 bases, with 8 bases between them. The CDR3 nucleotides are TGTGCCAGCAGCGGGCGAGGGACCGGGGAGCTGTTTTTT. This encodes CASSGRGTGELFF.

This clonotype was found many times. V gene TRBV7-9 combines with J gene TRBJ2-5, with 9 nucleotides matching TRBD1. Germline CDR1 and CDR2: SEHNR and FQNEAQ (reference sequence). CDR3 size: 15 residues. With V trimmed by 0 bases and J by 5 bases, 4 bases remained unmatched. This CDR3 is CASSLANRGLETQYF. DNA for the CDR3: TGTGCCAGCAGCTTAGCCAACAGGGGGCTGGAGACCCAGTACTTC.

The sample holds many counts of this clonotype. The chain has TRBV7-9 and TRBJ2-5; 10 positions match TRBD2. V lost 5 bases and J lost 0; bases outside the gene matches: 6. From germline, CDR1 is SEHNR and CDR2 FQNEAQ (reference sequence). The CDR3 runs 16 residues. This CDR3 reads CASSPPSGGYQETQYF. CDR3 nucleotides: TGTGCCAGCAGCCCTCCTAGCGGGGGTTACCAAGAGACCCAGTACTTC.

Regarding this clonotype: A much larger clone differs from this one at a single base, so this may be a read error. This sequence joins TRBV7-9 and TRBJ1-6; the match to TRBD1 covers 10 bases. Germline trimming cut 3 bases from V and 11 bases from J; bases unmatched to any gene: 4. CDR3 length: 14 residues. The germline V gene encodes CDR1 SEHNR and CDR2 FQNEAQ (reference sequence). CDR3 sequence: CASSFDRGRPPLHF. The CDR3 nucleotides are TGTGCCAGCAGCTTCGACAGGGGGCGACCACCCCTCCACTTT. The variable domain in full, completed from reference TRBV7-9 and TRBJ1-6, reads DTGVSQNPRHKITKRGQNVTFRCDPISEHNRLYWYRQTLGQGPEFLTYFQNEAQLEKSRLLSDRFSAERPKGSFSTLEIQRTEQGDSAMYLCASSFDRGRPPLHFGNGTRLTVT.

This clonotype came up a few times. J is TRBJ2-2 and V is TRBV4-2; D perhaps matches TRBD2 (5 bases). CDR1 and CDR2 (germline): LGHNA, YNFKEQ. V dropped 5 bases and J dropped 2 bases, with 9 bases sitting between them. The CDR3 sequence is 14 residues long. CDR3 in amino acids: CASSFGINTGELFF. The CDR3 bases are TGTGCCAGCAGCTTCGGGATTAACACCGGGGAGCTGTTTTTT.

The chain has TRBV2 and TRBJ2-2; the D gene is possibly TRBD2 (5 bases). This CDR3 spans 14 amino acids. The V end lost 5 bases, the J end lost 8 bases, and 15 bases lay between the germline ends. CDR1 is SNHLY and CDR2 is FYNNEI in the germline V gene. DNA for the CDR3: TGTGCCAGCAGTCTTTCGGGATCTGAGGGGGAGCTGTTTTTT. This encodes CASSLSGSEGELFF. Using reference TRBV2 and TRBJ2-2 for the parts outside the CDR3, the full variable domain is EPEVTQTPSHQVTQMGQEVILRCVPISNHLYFYWYRQILGQKVEFLVSFYNNEISEKSEIFDDQFSVERPDGSNFTLKIRSTKLEDSAMYFCASSLSGSEGELFFGEGSRLTVL.

V and J are TRBV24-1 and TRBJ2-3; D is ambiguous. The V gene's germline CDR1 is KGHDR and CDR2 SFDVKD. The CDR3 is made up of 12 amino acids. V gave up 9 bases and J gave up 3 bases, with 9 bases separating them. CDR3: CATGFGTDTQYF. CDR3 DNA: TGTGCCACCGGATTTGGGACAGATACGCAGTATTTT.

The CDR3 is CAWSVGEQSYGYTF. The CDR3, as DNA: TGTGCCTGGAGTGTCGGGGAACAGAGCTATGGCTACACCTTC. The V call is TRBV24-1, the J call TRBJ1-2; unclear D gene. The V end lost 12 bases, the J end lost 4 bases, and 20 bases lay between the germline ends. There are 14 residues in the CDR3. The V gene's germline CDR1 is KGHDR and CDR2 SFDVKD.

The genes are TRBV2 and TRBJ2-7; D might be TRBD1 or TRBD2, each matching 6 bases. Trimming stripped 3 bases from V and 2 bases from J, with 14 bases between. CDR1 and CDR2 from the germline V gene are SNHLY and FYNNEI. The CDR3 totals 15 residues. The CDR3 region is CASSDYRGPPYEQYF. CDR3 DNA sequence: TGTGCCAGCAGTGATTACCGGGGGCCCCCCTACGAGCAGTACTTC.

This clonotype came up many times. The chain carries TRBV29-1 and TRBJ1-1, with D unresolved. V lost 4 bases and J lost 6, with 18 bases in between. This CDR3 contains 14 residues. Germline V CDR1 and CDR2: SQVTM, ANQGSEA. CDR3 amino acids: CSVGRTDLDAEAFF. Here the CDR3 DNA reads TGCAGCGTTGGAAGAACCGATCTGGATGCTGAAGCTTTCTTT. Full variable domain (outside the CDR3, taken from reference TRBV29-1 and TRBJ1-1): SAVISQKPSRDICQRGTSLTIQCQVDSQVTMMFWYRQQPGQSLTLIATANQGSEATYESGFVIDKFPISRPNLTFSTLTVSNMSPEDSSIYLCSVGRTDLDAEAFFGQGTRLTVV.

This clonotype was counted at least ten times. The chain couples TRBV5-1 to TRBJ1-4; D gene unclear. Germline lookup yields CDR1 SGHRS and CDR2 YFSETQ. The CDR3 sequence is 14 residues long. Deletions cut 7 bases from V and 6 bases from J, with 16 bases between. CDR3 amino acids: CASARSGVDEKLFF. The CDR3 DNA follows: TGCGCCAGCGCTAGGAGCGGAGTGGATGAAAAACTGTTTTTT.

This clonotype was observed a handful of times. The CDR3 loop is CASSTTGGDNTGELFF. CDR3 in DNA: TGTGCCAGCAGCACGACAGGGGGCGACAACACCGGGGAGCTGTTTTTT. The V call is TRBV7-9, the J call TRBJ2-2; 10 positions match TRBD1. Unmatched junction bases numbered 5, after V lost 5 bases and J lost 2 bases. Germline CDR1 and CDR2: SEHNR and FQNEAQ (reference sequence). The CDR3 length is 16 residues.

A word on this clonotype: This clone may be a read error of a much larger clone one base away. This rearrangement joins TRBV7-8 to TRBJ1-3; a weak D match, TRBD1 (5 bases). Germline CDR1 is SGHVS and CDR2 is FQNEAQ. The CDR3 consists of 14 residues. Here the CDR3 reads CASSRQSSGNTTYF. In DNA, the CDR3 is TGTGCCAGCAGCCGACAGAGCTCTGGAAACACCACATATTTT.